The 2 T cell receptor beta chains listed next were all sequenced from one sample in a study of T cell responses to AZD1222 COVID-19 vaccine. TCRdb's table, derived via immunoSEQ multiplex PCR, lists solely in-frame clones and lacks some. In the table there are 95,000 to 150,000 clones, around 90% of which are singletons. The input for sequencing was peripheral blood, taken on day 0 of AZD1222 vaccination. The origin of the receptors is an adult in good health.

The rearrangement uses TRBV27 and TRBJ2-7; 11 bases map to TRBD1. Trimming removed 3 bases from V and 5 bases from J; junction bases left unmatched: 9. Germline CDR1 and CDR2: MNHEY and SMNVEV (reference sequence). This CDR3 comprises 16 residues. CDR3 sequence reads: CASSFDGGQGAHEQYF. CDR3 DNA sequence: TGTGCCAGCAGTTTTGATGGCGGACAGGGGGCCCACGAGCAGTACTTC.

V usage is TRBV12-3 or TRBV12-4 and J usage is TRBJ2-1; D gene ambiguous. CDR3 length equals 13 residues. V dropped 0 bases and J dropped 12 bases, with 12 bases sitting between them. CDR3 amino acids: CASSLALVLGQFF. The CDR3 DNA reads as TGTGCCAGCAGTTTAGCGCTCGTCCTTGGGCAGTTCTTC.